This T cell receptor (beta chain) derives from a study of radiotherapy plus CTLA-4 blockade in lung cancer. Note on this clone: Its matching antigen is unknown.

Produced via immunoSEQ multiplex PCR; TCRdb's table is partial and in-frame only. The repertoire holds approximately 99,000 clones, with about 86% as singletons. Study conclusions and caveats: TCR clones of tumor origin grew in blood after radiotherapy plus ipilimumab.

After removal of 6 bases from V and 5 bases from J, the junction contained 3 bases not matched to a gene. This CDR3 has 12 residues. Germline assignment: CDR1 SNHLY and CDR2 FYNNEI. The receptor's source is a human donor with non-small cell lung cancer that progressed on radiotherapy plus ipilimumab. The chain uses TRBV2 and TRBJ2-5, with 7 bases identical to TRBD1. Source: peripheral blood, taken from a patient treated with radiotherapy plus ipilimumab. The CDR3 nucleotides are TGTGCCAGCAGGCAGACAGGGGAGACCCAGTACTTC. This encodes CASRQTGETQYF.